The clone carrying this T cell receptor (beta chain) was observed a handful of times. The sample is drawn from a study of CD8+CD57+ T cells in acquired aplastic anemia. CDR3 and TCR beta VDJ profiling relied on genomic DNA as the template. From the reads, TCRdb called clonotypes with MiXCR, one entry per CDR3 protein. The table records about 190,000 distinct CDR3 sequences, more than 45% of them present only once. The V gene's germline CDR1 is ENHRY and CDR2 SYGVKD. Trimming took off 10 bases at V and 4 bases at J, with 23 bases between the two ends. The CDR3 consists of 16 residues. The authors sequenced patients whose flow cytometry had shown CD8+CD57+ cell expansion.

The TCR was taken from a human donor with aplastic anemia. The chain joins TRBV10-3 to TRBJ1-3, with a weak D call TRBD1 (5 bases). The specimen was sorted CD4+, CD8+, or CD8+CD57+ T cells (not recorded which) from PBMCs. CDR3 sequence: CASRSPGPLSGNTIYF. The CDR3 DNA reads TGTGCCAGCAGATCCCCGGGACCGTTGTCAGGAAACACCATATATTTT.